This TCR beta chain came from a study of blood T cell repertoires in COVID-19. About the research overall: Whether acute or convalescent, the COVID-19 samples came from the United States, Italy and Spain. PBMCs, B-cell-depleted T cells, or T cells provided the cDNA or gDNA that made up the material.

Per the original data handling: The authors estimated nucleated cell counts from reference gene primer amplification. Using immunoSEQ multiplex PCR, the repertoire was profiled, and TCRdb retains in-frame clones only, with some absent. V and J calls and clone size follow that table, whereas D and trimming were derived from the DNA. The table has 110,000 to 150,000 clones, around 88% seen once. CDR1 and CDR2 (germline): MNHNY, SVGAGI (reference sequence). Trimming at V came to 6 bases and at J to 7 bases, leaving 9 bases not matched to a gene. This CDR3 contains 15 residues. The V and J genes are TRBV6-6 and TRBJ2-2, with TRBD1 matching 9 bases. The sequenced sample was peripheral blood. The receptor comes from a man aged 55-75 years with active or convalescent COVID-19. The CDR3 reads CASRPLTGGDGELFF. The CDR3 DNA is TGTGCCAGCAGACCCCTGACAGGGGGAGACGGGGAGCTGTTTTTT.